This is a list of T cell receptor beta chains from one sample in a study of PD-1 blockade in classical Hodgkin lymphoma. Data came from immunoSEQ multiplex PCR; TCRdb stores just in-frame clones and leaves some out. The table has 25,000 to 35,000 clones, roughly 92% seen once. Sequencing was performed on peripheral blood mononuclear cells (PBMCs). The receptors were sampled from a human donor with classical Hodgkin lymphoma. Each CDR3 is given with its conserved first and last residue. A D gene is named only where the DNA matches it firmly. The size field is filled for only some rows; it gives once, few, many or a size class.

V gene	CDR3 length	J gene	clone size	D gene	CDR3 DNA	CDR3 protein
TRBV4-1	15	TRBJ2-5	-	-	TGCGCCAGCAGCCTTTCAGTGGCTTTCAGCGAGACCCAGTACTTC	CASSLSVAFSETQYF
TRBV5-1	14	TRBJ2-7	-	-	TGCGCCAGCAGCTTGGGGGCAGGGTCTCACGAGCAGTACTTC	CASSLGAGSHEQYF
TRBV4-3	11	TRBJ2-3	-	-	TGCGCCAGCAGCCAACGAGATACGCAGTATTTT	CASSQRDTQYF
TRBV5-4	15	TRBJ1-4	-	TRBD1	TGTGCCAGCAGCTTGGGGACAGGGGGTACTGAAAAACTGTTTTTT	CASSLGTGGTEKLFF
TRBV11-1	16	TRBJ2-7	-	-	TGTGCCAGCAGCGCGGGACAAGGAAGAGGGAACCACGAGCAGTACTTC	CASSAGQGRGNHEQYF
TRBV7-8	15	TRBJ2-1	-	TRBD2	TGTGCCAGCAGCTCACGGCGGCTAGCGGCGAATGAGCAGTTCTTC	CASSSRRLAANEQFF
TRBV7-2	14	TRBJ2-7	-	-	TGTGCCAGCAGCTTAGAGCCCTCCTCCTACGAGCAGTACTTC	CASSLEPSSYEQYF
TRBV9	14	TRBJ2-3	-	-	TGTGCCAGCAGCGTAGGTTCCAGTTCAGATACGCAGTATTTT	CASSVGSSSDTQYF
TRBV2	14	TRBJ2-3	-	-	TGTGCCAGCAGTCTACAGATCAGCACAGATACGCAGTATTTT	CASSLQISTDTQYF
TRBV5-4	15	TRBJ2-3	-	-	TGTGCCAGCAGCTTTTTGCCTTCCCGCACAGATACGCAGTATTTT	CASSFLPSRTDTQYF
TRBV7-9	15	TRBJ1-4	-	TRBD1	TGTGCCAGCAGCCCGCAGGGGGCAGGGGGCGAAAAACTGTTTTTT	CASSPQGAGGEKLFF
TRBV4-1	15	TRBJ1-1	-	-	TGCGCCAGCAGCCAAGTCACGGGGGCGGTAGCTGAAGCTTTCTTT	CASSQVTGAVAEAFF
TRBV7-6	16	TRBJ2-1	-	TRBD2	TGTGCCAGCAGTAAACCGGGCGGGAGTACCTACAATGAGCAGTTCTTC	CASSKPGGSTYNEQFF
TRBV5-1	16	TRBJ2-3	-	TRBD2	TGCGCCAGCAGCGCGGTAGCGGGGGGGAGCACAGATACGCAGTATTTT	CASSAVAGGSTDTQYF
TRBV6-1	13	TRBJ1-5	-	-	TGTGCCAGCAGTCCCGGGGGGCATCAGCCCCAGCATTTT	CASSPGGHQPQHF
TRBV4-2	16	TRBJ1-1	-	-	TGTGCCAGCAGCCAAGGCGGCGGATACATGAACACTGAAGCTTTCTTT	CASSQGGGYMNTEAFF
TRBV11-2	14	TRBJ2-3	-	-	TGTGCCAGCAGCTTCGGACAATCCACAGATACGCAGTATTTT	CASSFGQSTDTQYF
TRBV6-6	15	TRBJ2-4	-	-	TGTGCCAGCAGTTACTCTCCGGACCCAAAAAACATTCAGTACTTC	CASSYSPDPKNIQYF
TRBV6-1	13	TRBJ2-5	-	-	TGTGCCAGCAACCCGAGTTACAGTGAGACCCAGTACTTC	CASNPSYSETQYF
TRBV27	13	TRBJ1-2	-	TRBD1	TGTGCCAGCAGTTTCACAGGGGGTAGGGGCTACACCTTC	CASSFTGGRGYTF
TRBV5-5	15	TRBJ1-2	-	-	TGTGCCAGCAGCTTGGGGTTACAAGATGGCTCTGGCTACACCTTC	CASSLGLQDGSGYTF
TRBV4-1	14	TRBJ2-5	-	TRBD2	TGCGCCAGCAGCCGGCGGGGGACCCAAGAGACCCAGTACTTC	CASSRRGTQETQYF
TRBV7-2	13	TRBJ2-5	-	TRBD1	TGTGCCAGCAGCTTAGGACAGGGTGAGACCCAGTACTTC	CASSLGQGETQYF
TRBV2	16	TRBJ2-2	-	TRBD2	TGTGCCAGCAGTGATTTCGGGAGGGGGAACACCGGGGAGCTGTTTTTT	CASSDFGRGNTGELFF
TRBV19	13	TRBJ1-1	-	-	TGTGCCAGTAGACTGGGTTCGAACACTGAAGCTTTCTTT	CASRLGSNTEAFF
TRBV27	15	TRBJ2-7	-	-	TGTGCCAGCAGTTTATCGGCGGGGGCGTCCTACGAGCAGTACTTC	CASSLSAGASYEQYF
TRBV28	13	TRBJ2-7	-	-	TGTGCCAGCAGCAGGACCTTCAGCTACGAGCAGTACTTC	CASSRTFSYEQYF
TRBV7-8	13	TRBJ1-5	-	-	TGTGCCAGCAGCTACGCAGGGTATCAGCCCCAGCATTTT	CASSYAGYQPQHF
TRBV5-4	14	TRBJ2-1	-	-	TGTGCCAGCAGCGACCCGACAGAGTTGAATGAGCAGTTCTTC	CASSDPTELNEQFF
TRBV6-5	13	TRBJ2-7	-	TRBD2	TGTGCCAGCAGTTACGGGACTAGCGGGGGATTGTACTTC	CASSYGTSGGLYF
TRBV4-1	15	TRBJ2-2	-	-	TGCGCCAGCAGCCTTCGCAGGGTGACCACCGGGGAGCTGTTTTTT	CASSLRRVTTGELFF
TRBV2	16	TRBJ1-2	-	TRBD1	TGTGCCAGCAGTGCCGCCGGGACAGGGATTTTATATGGCTACACCTTC	CASSAAGTGILYGYTF
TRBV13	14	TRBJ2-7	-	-	TGTGCCAGCAGCTTTCCGGGAGAGGTGAACGAGCAGTACTTC	CASSFPGEVNEQYF
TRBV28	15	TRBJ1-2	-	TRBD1	TGTGCCAGCAGTTTAAGGGACAGGGTGTACTATGGCTACACCTTC	CASSLRDRVYYGYTF
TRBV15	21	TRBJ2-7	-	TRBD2	TGTGCCACCAGCAGCCACCCTCCGGGACTAGAAAGAACCATAGCGACCTACGAGCAGTACTTC	CATSSHPPGLERTIATYEQYF
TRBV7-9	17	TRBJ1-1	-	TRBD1	TGTGCCAGCAGCGAATCCGGGACAGGTCCCTTAGGCACTGAAGCTTTCTTT	CASSESGTGPLGTEAFF
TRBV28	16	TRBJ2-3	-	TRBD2	TGTGCCAGCACCGCACTAGCGGGAGTAGTTACAGATACGCAGTATTTT	CASTALAGVVTDTQYF
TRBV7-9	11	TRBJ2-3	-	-	TGTGCCAGCAGCTTAACAGATACGCAGTATTTT	CASSLTDTQYF
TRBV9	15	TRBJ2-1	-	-	TGTGCCAGCACCCAGACTTTGGCTAGCGTCAATGAGCAGTTCTTC	CASTQTLASVNEQFF
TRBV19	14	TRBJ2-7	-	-	TGTGCCAGTAGTATTGGCCTAGCGAATTACGAGCAGTACTTC	CASSIGLANYEQYF
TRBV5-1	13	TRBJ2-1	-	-	TGCGCCAGCAGCTTGGGACTACGGAATGAGCAGTTCTTC	CASSLGLRNEQFF
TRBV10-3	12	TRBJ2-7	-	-	TGTGCCATAGGGGGACGGACCTACGAGCAGTACTTC	CAIGGRTYEQYF
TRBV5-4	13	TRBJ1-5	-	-	TGTGCCAGCTCGGACGGACTCAATCAGCCCCAGCATTTT	CASSDGLNQPQHF
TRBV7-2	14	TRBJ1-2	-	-	TGTGCCAGCAGCTTAGGGGCAGGGAGCTATGGCTACACCTTC	CASSLGAGSYGYTF
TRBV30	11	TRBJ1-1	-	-	TGTGCCTGGGGACAGTCCATCGAAGCTTTCTTT	CAWGQSIEAFF
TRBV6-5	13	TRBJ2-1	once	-	TGTGCCAGCAGTTGGGGTCCTAACAATGAGCAGTTCTTC	CASSWGPNNEQFF
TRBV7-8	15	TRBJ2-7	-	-	TGTGCCAGCAGCTTACACGGACTCAGCTCCTACGAGCAGTACTTC	CASSLHGLSSYEQYF
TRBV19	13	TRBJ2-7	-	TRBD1	TGTGCCAGTAGCGGGGACAGGAACGGCGAGCAGTACTTC	CASSGDRNGEQYF
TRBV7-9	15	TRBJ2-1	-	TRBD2	TGTGCCGGTGGACCAGCGGGGGTCTCCTACAATGAGCAGTTCTTC	CAGGPAGVSYNEQFF
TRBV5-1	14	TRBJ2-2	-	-	TGCGCCAGCAGTCAGACGGCGAACACCGGGGAGCTGTTTTTT	CASSQTANTGELFF
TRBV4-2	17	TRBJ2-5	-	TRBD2	TGTGCCAGCAGCCAAGTGGTGCTAGCGGGGGGGCGGGAGACCCAGTACTTC	CASSQVVLAGGRETQYF
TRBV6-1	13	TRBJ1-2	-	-	TGTGCCAGCAGTGAAGCGAGGGGATTTGGCTACACCTTC	CASSEARGFGYTF
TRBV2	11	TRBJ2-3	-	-	TGTGCCTGCGGGGAGGCAGATACGCAGTATTTT	CACGEADTQYF
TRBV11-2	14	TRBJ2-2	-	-	TGTGCCAGCAGGCCGCCAGGGAGAACCGGGGAGCTGTTTTTT	CASRPPGRTGELFF